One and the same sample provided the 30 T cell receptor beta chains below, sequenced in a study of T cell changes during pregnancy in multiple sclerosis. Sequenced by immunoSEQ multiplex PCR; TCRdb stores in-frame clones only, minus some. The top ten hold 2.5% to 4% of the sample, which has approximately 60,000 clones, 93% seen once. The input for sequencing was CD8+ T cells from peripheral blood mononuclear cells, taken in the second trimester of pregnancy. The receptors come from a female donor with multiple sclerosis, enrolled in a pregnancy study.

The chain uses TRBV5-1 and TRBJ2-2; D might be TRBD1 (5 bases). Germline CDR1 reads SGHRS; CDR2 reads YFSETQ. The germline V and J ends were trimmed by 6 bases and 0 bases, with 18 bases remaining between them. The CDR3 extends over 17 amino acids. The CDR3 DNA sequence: TGCGCCAGCACTTACACCTTCAGGGCCTCGAACACCGGGGAGCTGTTTTTT. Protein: CASTYTFRASNTGELFF.

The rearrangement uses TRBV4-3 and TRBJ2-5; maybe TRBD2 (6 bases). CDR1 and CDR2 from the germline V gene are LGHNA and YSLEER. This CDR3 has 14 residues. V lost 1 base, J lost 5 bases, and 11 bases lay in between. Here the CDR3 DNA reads TGCGCCAGCAGCCAAGTTGGGACTGGGGAGACCCAGTACTTC. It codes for CASSQVGTGETQYF.

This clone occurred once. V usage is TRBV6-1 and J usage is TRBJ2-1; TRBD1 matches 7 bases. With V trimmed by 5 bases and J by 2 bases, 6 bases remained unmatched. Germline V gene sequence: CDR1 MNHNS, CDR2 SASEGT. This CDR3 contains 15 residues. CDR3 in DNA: TGTGCCAGCAGTCCAATAAGGGGGCCCTACAATGAGCAGTTCTTC. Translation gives CASSPIRGPYNEQFF.

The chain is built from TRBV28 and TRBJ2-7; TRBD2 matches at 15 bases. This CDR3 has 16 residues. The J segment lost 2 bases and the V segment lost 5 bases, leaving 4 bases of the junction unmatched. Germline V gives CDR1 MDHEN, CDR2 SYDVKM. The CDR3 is CASSPWTSGRAYEQYF. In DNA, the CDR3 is TGTGCCAGCAGTCCCTGGACTAGCGGGAGGGCCTACGAGCAGTACTTC.

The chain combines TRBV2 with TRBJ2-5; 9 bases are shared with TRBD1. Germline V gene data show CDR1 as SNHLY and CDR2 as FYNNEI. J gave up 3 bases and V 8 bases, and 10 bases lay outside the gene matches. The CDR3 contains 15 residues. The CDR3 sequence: CASQRWDRAEETQYF. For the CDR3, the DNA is TGTGCCAGCCAAAGATGGGACAGGGCTGAAGAGACCCAGTACTTC.

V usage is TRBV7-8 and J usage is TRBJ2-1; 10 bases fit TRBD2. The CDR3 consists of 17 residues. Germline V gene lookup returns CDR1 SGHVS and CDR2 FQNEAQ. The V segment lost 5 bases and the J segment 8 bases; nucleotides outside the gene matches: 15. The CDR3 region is CASSPLRLLAGGDEQFF. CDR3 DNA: TGTGCCAGCAGCCCCCTCCGTTTGTTAGCGGGAGGCGATGAGCAGTTCTTC.

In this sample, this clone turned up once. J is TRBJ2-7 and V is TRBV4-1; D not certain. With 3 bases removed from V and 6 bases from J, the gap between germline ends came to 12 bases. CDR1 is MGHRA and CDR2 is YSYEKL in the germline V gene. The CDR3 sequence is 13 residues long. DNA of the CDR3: TGCGCCAGCAGCCAGAGGTACTCTCTCGAGCAGTACTTC. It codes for CASSQRYSLEQYF.

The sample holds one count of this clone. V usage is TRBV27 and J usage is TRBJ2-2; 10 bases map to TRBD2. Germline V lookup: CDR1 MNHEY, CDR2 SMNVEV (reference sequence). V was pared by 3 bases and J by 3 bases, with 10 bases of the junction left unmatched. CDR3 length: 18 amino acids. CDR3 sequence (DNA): TGTGCCAGCAGTTTGGGGAGCGGGAGGGCCTGGGACACCGGGGAGCTGTTTTTT. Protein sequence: CASSLGSGRAWDTGELFF.

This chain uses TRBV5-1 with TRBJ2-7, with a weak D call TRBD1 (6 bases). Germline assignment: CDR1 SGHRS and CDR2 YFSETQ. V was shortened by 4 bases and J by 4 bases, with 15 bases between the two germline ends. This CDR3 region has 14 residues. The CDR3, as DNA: TGCGCCAGCAGCCCCTACAGGGTCGATTACGAGCAGTACTTC. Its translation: CASSPYRVDYEQYF.

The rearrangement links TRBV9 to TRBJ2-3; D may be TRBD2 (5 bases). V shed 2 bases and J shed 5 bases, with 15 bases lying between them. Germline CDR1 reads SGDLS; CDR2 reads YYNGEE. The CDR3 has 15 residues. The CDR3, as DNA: TGTGCCAGCAGCGTGAGCGGAACCGAAGGAGATACGCAGTATTTT. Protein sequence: CASSVSGTEGDTQYF.

CDR3 nucleotides: TGTGCCAGCAGTTTGACAGGCCACTCTGGAAACACCATATATTTT. Translating it yields CASSLTGHSGNTIYF. The rearrangement uses TRBV27 and TRBJ1-3, with D perhaps matching TRBD1 (6 bases). The CDR3 extends over 15 amino acids. The germline CDR1 and CDR2 sequences are MNHEY and SMNVEV (reference sequence). Between the trimmed V and J ends, which lost 3 bases and 0 bases, there was a span of 9 bases.

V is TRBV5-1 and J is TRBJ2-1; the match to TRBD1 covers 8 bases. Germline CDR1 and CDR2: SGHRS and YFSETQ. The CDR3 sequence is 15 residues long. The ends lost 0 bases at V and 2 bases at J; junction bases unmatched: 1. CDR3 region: CASSLGQGPYNEQFF. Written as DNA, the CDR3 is TGCGCCAGCAGCTTGGGACAGGGGCCCTACAATGAGCAGTTCTTC.

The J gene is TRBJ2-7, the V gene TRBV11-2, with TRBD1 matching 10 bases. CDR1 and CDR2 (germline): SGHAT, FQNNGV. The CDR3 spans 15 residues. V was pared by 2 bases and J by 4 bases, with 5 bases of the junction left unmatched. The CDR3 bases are TGTGCCAGCAGCTTACTGACAGGGGGCCTATACGAGCAGTACTTC. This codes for CASSLLTGGLYEQYF.

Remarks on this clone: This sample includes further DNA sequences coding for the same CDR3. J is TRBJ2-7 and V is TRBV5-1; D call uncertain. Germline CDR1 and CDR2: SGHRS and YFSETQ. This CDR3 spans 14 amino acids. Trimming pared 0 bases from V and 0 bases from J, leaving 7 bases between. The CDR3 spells CASSLGAGSYEQYF. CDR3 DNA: TGCGCCAGCAGCTTGGGGGCAGGCTCCTACGAGCAGTACTTC.

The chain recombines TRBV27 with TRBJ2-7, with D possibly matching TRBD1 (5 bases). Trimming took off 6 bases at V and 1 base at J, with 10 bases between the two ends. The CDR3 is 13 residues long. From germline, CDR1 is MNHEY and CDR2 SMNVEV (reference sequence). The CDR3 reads CASSPQGSYEQYF. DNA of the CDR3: TGTGCCAGCAGCCCCCAGGGTTCCTACGAGCAGTACTTC.

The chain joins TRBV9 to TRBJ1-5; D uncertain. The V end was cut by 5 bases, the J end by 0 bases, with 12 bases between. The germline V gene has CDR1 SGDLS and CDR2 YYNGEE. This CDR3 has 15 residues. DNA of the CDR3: TGTGCCAGCAGTCCTAGACCGTATAGCAATCAGCCCCAGCATTTT. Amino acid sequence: CASSPRPYSNQPQHF.

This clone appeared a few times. CDR3 sequence (DNA): TGTGCCAGCAGCCCAGGGGCGGGTACGGGCTACACCTTC. This codes for CASSPGAGTGYTF. The rearrangement joins TRBV5-6 to TRBJ1-2; possibly TRBD1 for D (6 bases). Trimming shortened V by 4 bases and J by 8 bases, and 15 bases separated the two germline ends. The length of the CDR3 is 13 residues. The germline gives CDR1 SGHDT, CDR2 YYEEEE.

CDR3 in DNA: TGTGCCAGCAGTGAAGGGCCGGGACACCACTACGAGCAGTACTTC. It codes for CASSEGPGHHYEQYF. The genes are TRBV2 and TRBJ2-7, with a possible D match to TRBD1 (6 bases). Germline V gene lookup returns CDR1 SNHLY and CDR2 FYNNEI. This CDR3 has 15 residues. Trimming removed 1 base from V and 3 bases from J, with 13 bases in between.

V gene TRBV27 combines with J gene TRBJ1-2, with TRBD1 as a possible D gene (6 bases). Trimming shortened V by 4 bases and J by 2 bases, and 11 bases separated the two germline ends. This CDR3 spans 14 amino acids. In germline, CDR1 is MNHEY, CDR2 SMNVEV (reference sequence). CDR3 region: CASSYRAFNYGYTF. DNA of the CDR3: TGTGCCAGCAGTTACAGGGCCTTCAACTATGGCTACACCTTC.

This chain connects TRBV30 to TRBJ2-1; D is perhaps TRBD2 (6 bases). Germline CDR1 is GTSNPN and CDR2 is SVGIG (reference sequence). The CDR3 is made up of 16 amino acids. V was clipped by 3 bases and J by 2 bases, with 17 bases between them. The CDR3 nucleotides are TGTGCCTGGAGGGGGGACTTTCCCTCTACCTACAATGAGCAGTTCTTC. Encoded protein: CAWRGDFPSTYNEQFF. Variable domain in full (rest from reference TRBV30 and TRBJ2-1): SQTIHQWPATLVQPVGSPLSLECTVEGTSNPNLYWYRQAAGRGLQLLFYSVGIGQISSEVPQNLSASRPQDRQFILSSKKLLLSDSGFYLCAWRGDFPSTYNEQFFGPGTRLTVL.

In DNA form, the CDR3 reads TGTGCCAGCCTCTCCCCCCGGACTAGCACAGATACGCAGTATTTT. This sequence encodes CASLSPRTSTDTQYF. This rearrangement joins TRBV11-2 to TRBJ2-3; maybe TRBD2 (5 bases). CDR1 SGHAT and CDR2 FQNNGV come from the germline V gene. V was pared by 8 bases and J by 0 bases, with 15 bases between. This CDR3 comprises 15 residues. The entire variable domain, with the rest obtained from reference TRBV11-2 and TRBJ2-3, is as follows: EAGVAQSPRYKIIEKRQSVAFWCNPISGHATLYWYQQILGQGPKLLIQFQNNGVVDDSQLPKDRFSAERLKGVDSTLKIQPAKLEDSAVYLCASLSPRTSTDTQYFGPGTRLTVL.

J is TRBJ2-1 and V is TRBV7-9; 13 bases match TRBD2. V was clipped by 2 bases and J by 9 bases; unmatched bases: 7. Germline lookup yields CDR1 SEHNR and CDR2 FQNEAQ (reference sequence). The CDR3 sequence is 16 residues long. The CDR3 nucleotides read TGTGCCAGCAGCTTACCCGGGACTAGCGGGATATCTGAGCAGTTCTTC. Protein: CASSLPGTSGISEQFF.

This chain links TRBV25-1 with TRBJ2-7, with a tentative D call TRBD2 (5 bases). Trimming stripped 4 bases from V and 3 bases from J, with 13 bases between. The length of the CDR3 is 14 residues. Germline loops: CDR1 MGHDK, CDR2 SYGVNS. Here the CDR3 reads CASSAGLGNYEQYF. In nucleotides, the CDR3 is TGTGCCAGCAGTGCGGGCCTCGGGAACTACGAGCAGTACTTC.

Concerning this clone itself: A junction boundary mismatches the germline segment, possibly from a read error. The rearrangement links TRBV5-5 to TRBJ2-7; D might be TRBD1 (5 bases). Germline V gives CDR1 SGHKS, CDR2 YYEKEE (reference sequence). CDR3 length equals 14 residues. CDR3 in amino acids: CASSQDRSNYEQYF. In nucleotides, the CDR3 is TGCGCCAGCAGCCAAGACAGATCGAACTACGAGCAGTACTTC.

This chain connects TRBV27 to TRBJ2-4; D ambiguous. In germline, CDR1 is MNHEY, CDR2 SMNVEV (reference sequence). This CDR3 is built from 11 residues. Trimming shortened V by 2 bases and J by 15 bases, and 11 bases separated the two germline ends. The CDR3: CASSLGQIWYF. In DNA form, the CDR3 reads TGTGCCAGCAGTTTAGGCCAGATATGGTACTTC.

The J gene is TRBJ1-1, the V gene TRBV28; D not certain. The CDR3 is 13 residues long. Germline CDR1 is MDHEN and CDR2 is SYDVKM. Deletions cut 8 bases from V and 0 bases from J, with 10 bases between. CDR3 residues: CASEVGLNTEAFF. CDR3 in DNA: TGTGCCAGCGAGGTGGGTTTGAACACTGAAGCTTTCTTT.

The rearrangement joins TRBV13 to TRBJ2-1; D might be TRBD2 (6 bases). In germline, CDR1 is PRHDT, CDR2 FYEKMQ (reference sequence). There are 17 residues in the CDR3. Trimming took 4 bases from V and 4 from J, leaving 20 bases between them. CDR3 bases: TGTGCCAGCAGCTCCAATGGGGGTAGCGGACCTTACAATGAGCAGTTCTTC. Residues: CASSSNGGSGPYNEQFF.

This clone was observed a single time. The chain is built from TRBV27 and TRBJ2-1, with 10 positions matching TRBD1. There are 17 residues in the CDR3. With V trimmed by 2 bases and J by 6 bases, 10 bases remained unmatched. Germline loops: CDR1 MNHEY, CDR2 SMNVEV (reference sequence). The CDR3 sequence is CASSLLTTGTGANEQFF. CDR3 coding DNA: TGTGCCAGCAGTTTACTGACGACCGGGACAGGGGCCAATGAGCAGTTCTTC.

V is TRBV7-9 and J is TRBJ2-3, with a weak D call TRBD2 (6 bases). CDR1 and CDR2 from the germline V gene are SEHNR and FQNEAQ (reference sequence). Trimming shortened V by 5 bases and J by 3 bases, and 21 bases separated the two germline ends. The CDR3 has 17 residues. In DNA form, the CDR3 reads TGTGCCAGCAGCCCCCAGGGACTTGTGAGATGGACAGATACGCAGTATTTT. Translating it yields CASSPQGLVRWTDTQYF.

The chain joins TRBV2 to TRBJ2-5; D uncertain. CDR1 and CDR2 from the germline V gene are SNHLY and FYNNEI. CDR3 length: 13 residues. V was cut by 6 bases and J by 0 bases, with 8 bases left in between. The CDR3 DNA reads TGTGCCAGCAGCGCGATATACCAAGAGACCCAGTACTTC. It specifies CASSAIYQETQYF.